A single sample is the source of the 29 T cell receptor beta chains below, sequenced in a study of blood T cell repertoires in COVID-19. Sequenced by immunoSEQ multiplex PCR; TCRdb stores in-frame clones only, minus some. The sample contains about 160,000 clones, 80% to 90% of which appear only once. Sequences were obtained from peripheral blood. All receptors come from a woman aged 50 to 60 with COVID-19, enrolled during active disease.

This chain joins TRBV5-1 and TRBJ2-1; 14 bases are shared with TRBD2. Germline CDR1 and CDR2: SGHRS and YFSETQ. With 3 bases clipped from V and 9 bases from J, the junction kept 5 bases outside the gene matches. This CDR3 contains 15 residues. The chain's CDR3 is CASSWGLAGAGEQFF. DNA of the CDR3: TGCGCCAGCAGCTGGGGACTAGCGGGGGCGGGTGAGCAGTTCTTC.

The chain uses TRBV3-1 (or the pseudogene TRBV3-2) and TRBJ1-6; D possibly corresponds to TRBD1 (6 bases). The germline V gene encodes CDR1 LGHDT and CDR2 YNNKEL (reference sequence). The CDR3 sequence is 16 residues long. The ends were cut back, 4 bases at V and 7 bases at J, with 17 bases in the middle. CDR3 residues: CASSPLSTGGNSPLHF. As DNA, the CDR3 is TGTGCCAGCAGCCCGCTTTCGACAGGAGGAAATTCACCCCTCCACTTT.

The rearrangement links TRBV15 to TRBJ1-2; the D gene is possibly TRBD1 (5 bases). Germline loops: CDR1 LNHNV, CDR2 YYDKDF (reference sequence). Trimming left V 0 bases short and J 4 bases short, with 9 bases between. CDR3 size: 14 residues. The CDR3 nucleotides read TGTGCCACCAGCAGAGAGTGGGGGGGCTATGGCTACACCTTC. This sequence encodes CATSREWGGYGYTF. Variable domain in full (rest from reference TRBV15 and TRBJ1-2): DAMVIQNPRYQVTQFGKPVTLSCSQTLNHNVMYWYQQKSSQAPKLLFHYYDKDFNNEADTPDNFQSRRPNTSFCFLDIRSPGLGDTAMYLCATSREWGGYGYTFGSGTRLTVV.

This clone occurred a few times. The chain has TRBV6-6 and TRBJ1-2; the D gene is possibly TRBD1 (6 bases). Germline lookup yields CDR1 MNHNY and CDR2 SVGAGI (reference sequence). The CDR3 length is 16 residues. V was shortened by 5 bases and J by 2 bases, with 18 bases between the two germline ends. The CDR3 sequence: CASSPGTTPSNYGYTF. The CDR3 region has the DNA TGTGCCAGCAGTCCCGGGACAACACCGTCGAACTATGGCTACACCTTC.

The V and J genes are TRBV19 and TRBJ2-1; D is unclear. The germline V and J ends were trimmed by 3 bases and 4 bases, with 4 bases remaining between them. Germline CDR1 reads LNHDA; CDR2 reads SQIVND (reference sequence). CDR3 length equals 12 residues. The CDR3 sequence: CASSIGYNEQFF. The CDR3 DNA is TGTGCCAGTAGTATCGGGTACAATGAGCAGTTCTTC.

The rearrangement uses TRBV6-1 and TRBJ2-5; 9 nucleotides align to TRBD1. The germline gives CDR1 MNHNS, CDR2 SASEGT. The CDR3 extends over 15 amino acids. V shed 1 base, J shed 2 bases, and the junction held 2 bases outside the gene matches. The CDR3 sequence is CASSEGDREQETQYF. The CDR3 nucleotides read TGTGCCAGCAGTGAAGGGGACAGGGAGCAAGAGACCCAGTACTTC.

The CDR3 here is CASRRGLARDTQYF. The CDR3, as DNA: TGTGCCAGCAGAAGGGGACTAGCAAGAGATACGCAGTATTTT. The chain combines TRBV6-5 with TRBJ2-3, with 9 bases identical to TRBD2. In germline, CDR1 is MNHEY, CDR2 SVGAGI. CDR3 length: 14 amino acids. V shed 6 bases and J 5 bases; nucleotides not matched to a gene: 6.

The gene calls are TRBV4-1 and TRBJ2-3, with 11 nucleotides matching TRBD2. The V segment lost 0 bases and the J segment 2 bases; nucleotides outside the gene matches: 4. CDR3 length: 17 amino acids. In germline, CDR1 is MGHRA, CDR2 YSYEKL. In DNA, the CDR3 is TGCGCCAGCAGCCAAGATACGGGACTAGCGGACACAGATACGCAGTATTTT. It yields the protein CASSQDTGLADTDTQYF.

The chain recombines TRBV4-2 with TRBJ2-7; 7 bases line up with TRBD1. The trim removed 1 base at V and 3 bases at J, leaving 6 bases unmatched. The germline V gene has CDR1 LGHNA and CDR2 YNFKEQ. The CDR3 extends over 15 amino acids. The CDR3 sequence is CASSQAPGTDYEQYF. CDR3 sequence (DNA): TGTGCCAGCAGCCAAGCTCCCGGGACAGACTACGAGCAGTACTTC.

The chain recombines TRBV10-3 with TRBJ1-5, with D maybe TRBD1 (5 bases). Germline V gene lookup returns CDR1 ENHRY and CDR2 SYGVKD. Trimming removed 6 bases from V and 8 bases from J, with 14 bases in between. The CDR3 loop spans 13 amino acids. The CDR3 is CAIRDTQSEPQHF. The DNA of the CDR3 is TGTGCCATCAGGGACACACAATCGGAGCCCCAGCATTTT.

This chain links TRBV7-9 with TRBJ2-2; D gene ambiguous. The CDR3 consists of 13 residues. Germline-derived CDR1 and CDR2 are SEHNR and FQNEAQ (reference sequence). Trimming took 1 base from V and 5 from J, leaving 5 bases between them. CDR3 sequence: CASSLGETGELFF. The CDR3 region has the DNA TGTGCCAGCAGCTTAGGAGAGACCGGGGAGCTGTTTTTT.

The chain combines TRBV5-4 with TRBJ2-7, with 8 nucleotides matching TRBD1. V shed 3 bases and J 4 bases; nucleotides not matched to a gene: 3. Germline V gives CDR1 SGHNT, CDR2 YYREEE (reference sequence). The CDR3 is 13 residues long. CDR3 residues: CASSSTGDYEQYF. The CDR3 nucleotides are TGTGCCAGCAGCTCGACAGGGGATTACGAGCAGTACTTC.

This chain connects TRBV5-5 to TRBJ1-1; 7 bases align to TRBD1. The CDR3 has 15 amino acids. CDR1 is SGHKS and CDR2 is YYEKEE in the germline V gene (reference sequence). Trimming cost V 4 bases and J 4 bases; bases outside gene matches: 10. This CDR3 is CASSVDRVRTTEAFF. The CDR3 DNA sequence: TGTGCCAGCAGCGTCGACAGGGTTCGGACCACTGAAGCTTTCTTT.

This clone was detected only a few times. The CDR3 region is CASSPDRGGNTIYF. CDR3 DNA sequence: TGTGCCAGCAGCCCGGACAGGGGTGGAAACACCATATATTTT. The chain couples TRBV7-2 to TRBJ1-3, with 9 bases that match TRBD1. The CDR3 has 14 residues. V gave up 5 bases and J gave up 3 bases; unmatched junction bases: 2. Looked up from germline, CDR1 is SGHTA and CDR2 is FQGNSA.

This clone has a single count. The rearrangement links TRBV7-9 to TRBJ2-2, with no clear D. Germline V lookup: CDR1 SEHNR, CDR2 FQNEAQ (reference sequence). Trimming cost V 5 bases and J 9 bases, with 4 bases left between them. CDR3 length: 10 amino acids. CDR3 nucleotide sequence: TGTGCCAGCAGCGCGTGGGAGCTGTTTTTT. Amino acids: CASSAWELFF.

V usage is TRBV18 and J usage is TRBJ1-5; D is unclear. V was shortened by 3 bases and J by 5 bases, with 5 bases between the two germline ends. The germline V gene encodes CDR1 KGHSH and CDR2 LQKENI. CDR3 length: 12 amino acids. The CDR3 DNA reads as TGTGCCAGCTCACCTGGAGATCAGCCCCAGCATTTT. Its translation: CASSPGDQPQHF.

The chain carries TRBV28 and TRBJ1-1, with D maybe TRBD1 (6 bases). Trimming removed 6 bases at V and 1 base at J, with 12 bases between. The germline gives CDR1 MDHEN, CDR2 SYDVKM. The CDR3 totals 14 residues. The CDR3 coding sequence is TGTGCCAGCAGCCCCGGGACACAGAACACTGAAGCTTTCTTT. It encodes CASSPGTQNTEAFF.

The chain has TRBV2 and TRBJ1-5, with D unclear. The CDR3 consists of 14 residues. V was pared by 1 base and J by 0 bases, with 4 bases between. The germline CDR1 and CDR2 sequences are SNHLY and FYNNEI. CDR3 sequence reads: CASSEVSSNQPQHF. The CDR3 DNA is TGTGCCAGCAGTGAAGTCTCTAGCAATCAGCCCCAGCATTTT. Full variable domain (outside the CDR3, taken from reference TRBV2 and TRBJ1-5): EPEVTQTPSHQVTQMGQEVILRCVPISNHLYFYWYRQILGQKVEFLVSFYNNEISEKSEIFDDQFSVERPDGSNFTLKIRSTKLEDSAMYFCASSEVSSNQPQHFGDGTRLSIL.

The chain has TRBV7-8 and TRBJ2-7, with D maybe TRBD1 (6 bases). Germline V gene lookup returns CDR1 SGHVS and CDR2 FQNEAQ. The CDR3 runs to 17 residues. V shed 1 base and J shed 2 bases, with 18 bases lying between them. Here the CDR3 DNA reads TGTGCCAGCAGCTTAGGGGTACCGGGACACGCCACCTACGAGCAGTACTTC. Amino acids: CASSLGVPGHATYEQYF.

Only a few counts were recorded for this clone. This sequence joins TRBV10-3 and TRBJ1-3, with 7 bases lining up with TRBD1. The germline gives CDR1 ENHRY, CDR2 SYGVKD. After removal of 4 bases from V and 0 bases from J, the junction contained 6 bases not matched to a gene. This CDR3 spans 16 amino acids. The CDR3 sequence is CAISGGTAFSGNTIYF. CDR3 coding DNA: TGTGCCATCAGTGGAGGGACAGCCTTCTCTGGAAACACCATATATTTT.

CDR3 residues: CASRSGTGFHEQYF. DNA for the CDR3: TGTGCCAGTAGATCCGGGACAGGGTTCCACGAGCAGTACTTC. The chain employs TRBV19 and TRBJ2-7, with 9 bases matching TRBD1. With 6 bases clipped from V and 5 bases from J, the junction kept 8 bases outside the gene matches. Germline CDR1 LNHDA, CDR2 SQIVND (reference sequence). The CDR3 runs 14 residues.

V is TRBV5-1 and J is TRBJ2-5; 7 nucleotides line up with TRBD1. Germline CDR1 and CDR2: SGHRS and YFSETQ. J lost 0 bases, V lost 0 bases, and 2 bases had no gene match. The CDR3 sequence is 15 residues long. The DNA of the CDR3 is TGCGCCAGCAGCTTGGGGGACAGAGACCAAGAGACCCAGTACTTC. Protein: CASSLGDRDQETQYF.

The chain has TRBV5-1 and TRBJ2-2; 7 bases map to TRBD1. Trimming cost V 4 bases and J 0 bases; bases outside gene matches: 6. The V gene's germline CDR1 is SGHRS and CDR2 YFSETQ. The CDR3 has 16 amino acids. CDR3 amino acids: CASSPTGAPNTGELFF. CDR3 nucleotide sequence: TGCGCCAGCAGCCCAACAGGGGCCCCGAACACCGGGGAGCTGTTTTTT.

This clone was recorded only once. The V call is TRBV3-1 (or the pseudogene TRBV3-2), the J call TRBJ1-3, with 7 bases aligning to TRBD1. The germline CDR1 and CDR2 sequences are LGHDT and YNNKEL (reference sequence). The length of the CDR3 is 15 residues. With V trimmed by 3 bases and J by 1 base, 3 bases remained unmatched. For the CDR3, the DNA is TGTGCCAGCAGCCAGGGGACAGTGTCTGGAAACACCATATATTTT. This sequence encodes CASSQGTVSGNTIYF.

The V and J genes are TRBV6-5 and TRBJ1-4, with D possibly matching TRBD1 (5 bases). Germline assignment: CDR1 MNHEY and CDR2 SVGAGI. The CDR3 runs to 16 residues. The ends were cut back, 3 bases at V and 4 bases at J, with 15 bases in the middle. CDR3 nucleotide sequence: TGTGCCAGCAGTTATTTCGGTGCTCAGGGTAATGAAAAACTGTTTTTT. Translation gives CASSYFGAQGNEKLFF.

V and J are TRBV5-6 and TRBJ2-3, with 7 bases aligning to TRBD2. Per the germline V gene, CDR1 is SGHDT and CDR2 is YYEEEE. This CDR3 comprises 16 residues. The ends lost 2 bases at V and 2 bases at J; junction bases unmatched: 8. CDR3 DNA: TGTGCCAGCAGCTTTTTTATGCGGGGGAACACAGATACGCAGTATTTT. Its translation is CASSFFMRGNTDTQYF.

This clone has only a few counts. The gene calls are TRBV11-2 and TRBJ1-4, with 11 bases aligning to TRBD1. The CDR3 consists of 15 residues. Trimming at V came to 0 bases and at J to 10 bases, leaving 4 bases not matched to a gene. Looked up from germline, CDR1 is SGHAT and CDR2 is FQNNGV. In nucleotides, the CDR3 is TGTGCCAGCAGCTTAGAGGGACAGGGGGTAGGAAAACTGTTTTTT. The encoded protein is CASSLEGQGVGKLFF. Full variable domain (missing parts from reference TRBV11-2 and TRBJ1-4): EAGVAQSPRYKIIEKRQSVAFWCNPISGHATLYWYQQILGQGPKLLIQFQNNGVVDDSQLPKDRFSAERLKGVDSTLKIQPAKLEDSAVYLCASSLEGQGVGKLFFGSGTQLSVL.

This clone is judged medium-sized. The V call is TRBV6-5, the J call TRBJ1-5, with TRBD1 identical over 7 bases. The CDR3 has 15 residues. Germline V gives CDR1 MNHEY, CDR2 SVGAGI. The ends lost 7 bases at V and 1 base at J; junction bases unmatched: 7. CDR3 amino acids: CASMRSRGSNQPQHF. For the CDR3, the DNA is TGTGCCAGCATGAGGAGCAGGGGGAGCAATCAGCCCCAGCATTTT.

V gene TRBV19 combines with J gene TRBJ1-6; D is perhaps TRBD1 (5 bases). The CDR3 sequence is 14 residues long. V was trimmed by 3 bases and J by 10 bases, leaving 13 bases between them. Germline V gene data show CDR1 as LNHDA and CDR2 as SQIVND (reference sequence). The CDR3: CASSMQGVRSPLHF. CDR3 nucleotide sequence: TGTGCCAGTAGTATGCAGGGTGTGAGGTCACCCCTCCACTTT.